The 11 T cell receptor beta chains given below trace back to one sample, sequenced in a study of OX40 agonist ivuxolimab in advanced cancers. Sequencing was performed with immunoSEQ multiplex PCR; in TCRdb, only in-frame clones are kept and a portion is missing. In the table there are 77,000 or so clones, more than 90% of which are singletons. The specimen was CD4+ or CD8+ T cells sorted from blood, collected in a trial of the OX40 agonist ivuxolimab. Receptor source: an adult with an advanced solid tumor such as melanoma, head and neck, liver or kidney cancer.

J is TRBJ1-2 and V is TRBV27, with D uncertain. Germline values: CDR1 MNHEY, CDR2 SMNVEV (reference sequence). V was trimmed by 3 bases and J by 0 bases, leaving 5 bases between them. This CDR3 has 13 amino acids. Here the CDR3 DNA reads TGTGCCAGCAGTTTGGGAGCTAACTATGGCTACACCTTC. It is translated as CASSLGANYGYTF.

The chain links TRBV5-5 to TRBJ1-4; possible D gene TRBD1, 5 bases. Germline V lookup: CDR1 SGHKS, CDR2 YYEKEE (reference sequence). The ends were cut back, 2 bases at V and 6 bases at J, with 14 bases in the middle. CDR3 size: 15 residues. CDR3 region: CASSLGDGPYEKLFF. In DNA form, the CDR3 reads TGTGCCAGCAGCTTAGGGGACGGACCATATGAAAAACTGTTTTTT.

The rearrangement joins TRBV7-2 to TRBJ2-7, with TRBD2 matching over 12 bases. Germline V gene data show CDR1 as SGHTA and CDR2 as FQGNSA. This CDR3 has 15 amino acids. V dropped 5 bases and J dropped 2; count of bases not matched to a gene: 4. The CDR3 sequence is CASSIGLAGTYEQYF. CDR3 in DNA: TGTGCCAGCAGCATTGGACTAGCGGGGACCTACGAGCAGTACTTC.

The CDR3 sequence: CASRLAGGSYNEQFF. Here the CDR3 DNA reads TGCGCCAGCAGGTTAGCGGGGGGCTCCTACAATGAGCAGTTCTTC. V usage is TRBV5-1 and J usage is TRBJ2-1; 10 positions agree with TRBD2. Germline V gene data show CDR1 as SGHRS and CDR2 as YFSETQ. CDR3 length: 15 residues. V lost 5 bases to trimming and J lost 0 bases; unmatched junction nucleotides: 2.

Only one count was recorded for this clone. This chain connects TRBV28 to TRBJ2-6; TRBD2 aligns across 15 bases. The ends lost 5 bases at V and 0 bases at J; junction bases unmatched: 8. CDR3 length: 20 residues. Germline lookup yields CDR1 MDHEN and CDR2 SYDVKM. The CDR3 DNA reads TGTGCCAGCAGTCTCAGAACGGGACTAGCGGGGGGCTCTGGGGCCAACGTCCTGACTTTC. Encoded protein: CASSLRTGLAGGSGANVLTF.

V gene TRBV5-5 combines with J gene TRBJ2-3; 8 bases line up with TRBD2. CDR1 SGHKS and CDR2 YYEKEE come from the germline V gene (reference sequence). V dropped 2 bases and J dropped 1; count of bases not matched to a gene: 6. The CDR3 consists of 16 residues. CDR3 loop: CASSFSGGAGTDTQYF. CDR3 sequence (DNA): TGTGCCAGCAGCTTTTCCGGGGGGGCCGGCACAGATACGCAGTATTTT. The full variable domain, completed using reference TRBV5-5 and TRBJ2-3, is DAGVTQSPTHLIKTRGQQVTLRCSPISGHKSVSWYQQVLGQGPQFIFQYYEKEERGRGNFPDRFSARQFPNYSSELNVNALLLGDSALYLCASSFSGGAGTDTQYFGPGTRLTVL.

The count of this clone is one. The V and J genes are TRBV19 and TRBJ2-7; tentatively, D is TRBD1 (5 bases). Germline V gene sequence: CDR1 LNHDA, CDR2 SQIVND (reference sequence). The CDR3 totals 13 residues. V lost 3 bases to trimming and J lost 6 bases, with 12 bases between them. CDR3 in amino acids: CASSMAQGSEQYF. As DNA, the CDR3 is TGTGCCAGTAGTATGGCGCAGGGATCCGAGCAGTACTTC.

CDR3 loop: CASSARGTGYGYTF. CDR3 coding DNA: TGTGCCAGCAGCGCACGGGGGACAGGATATGGCTACACCTTC. This chain joins TRBV9 and TRBJ1-2, with 8 bases identical to TRBD1. CDR1 and CDR2 from the germline V gene are SGDLS and YYNGEE. Trimming removed 3 bases from V and 5 bases from J; junction bases left unmatched: 6. This CDR3 is built from 14 residues.

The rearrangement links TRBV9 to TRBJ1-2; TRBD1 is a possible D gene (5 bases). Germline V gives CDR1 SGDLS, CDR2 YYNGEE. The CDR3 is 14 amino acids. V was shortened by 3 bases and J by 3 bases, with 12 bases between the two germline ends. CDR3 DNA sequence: TGTGCCAGCAGCGAAAGGGGTGGAGACTATGGCTACACCTTC. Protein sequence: CASSERGGDYGYTF. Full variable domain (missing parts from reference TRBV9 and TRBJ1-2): DSGVTQTPKHLITATGQRVTLRCSPRSGDLSVYWYQQSLDQGLQFLIQYYNGEERAKGNILERFSAQQFPDLHSELNLSSLELGDSALYFCASSERGGDYGYTFGSGTRLTVV.

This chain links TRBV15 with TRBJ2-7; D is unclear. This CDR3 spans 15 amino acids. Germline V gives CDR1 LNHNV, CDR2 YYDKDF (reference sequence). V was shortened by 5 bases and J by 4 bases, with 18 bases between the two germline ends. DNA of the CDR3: TGTGCCACCAGCGAGTTACCGGGCAGCCTTTACGAGCAGTACTTC. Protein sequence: CATSELPGSLYEQYF.

CDR3 loop: CASSMTGATEAFF. CDR3 nucleotides: TGTGCCAGCAGTATGACAGGGGCGACTGAAGCTTTCTTT. This chain joins TRBV6-5 and TRBJ1-1; TRBD1 matches at 8 bases. The V segment lost 5 bases and the J segment 5 bases; nucleotides outside the gene matches: 4. The CDR3 covers 13 residues. Germline loops: CDR1 MNHEY, CDR2 SVGAGI.